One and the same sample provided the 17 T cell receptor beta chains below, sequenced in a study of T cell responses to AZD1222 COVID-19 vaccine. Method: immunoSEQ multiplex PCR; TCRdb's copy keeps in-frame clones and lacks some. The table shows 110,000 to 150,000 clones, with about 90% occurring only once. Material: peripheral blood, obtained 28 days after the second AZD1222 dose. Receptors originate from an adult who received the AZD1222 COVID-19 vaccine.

The CDR3 loop is CASDSWGDRITNYGYTF. The CDR3 region has the DNA TGTGCCAGCGATTCGTGGGGGGACCGCATAACTAACTATGGCTACACCTTC. V gene TRBV5-6 combines with J gene TRBJ1-2, with TRBD1 as a possible D gene (5 bases). Trimming took 7 bases from V and 0 from J, leaving 22 bases between them. Germline V lookup: CDR1 SGHDT, CDR2 YYEEEE. The CDR3 sequence is 17 residues long.

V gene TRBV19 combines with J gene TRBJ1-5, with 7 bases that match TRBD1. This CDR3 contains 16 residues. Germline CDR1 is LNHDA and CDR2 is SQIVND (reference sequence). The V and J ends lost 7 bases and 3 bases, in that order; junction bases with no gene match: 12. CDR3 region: CASKGQPSVPNQPQHF. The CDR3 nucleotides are TGTGCCAGTAAGGGACAGCCTTCCGTGCCCAATCAGCCCCAGCATTTT.

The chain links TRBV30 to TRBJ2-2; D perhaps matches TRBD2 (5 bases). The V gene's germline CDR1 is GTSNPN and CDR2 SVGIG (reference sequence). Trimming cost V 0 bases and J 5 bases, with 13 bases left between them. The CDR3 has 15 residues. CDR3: CAWSVLGLGTGELFF. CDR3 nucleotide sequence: TGTGCCTGGAGTGTACTAGGGTTGGGGACCGGGGAGCTGTTTTTT.

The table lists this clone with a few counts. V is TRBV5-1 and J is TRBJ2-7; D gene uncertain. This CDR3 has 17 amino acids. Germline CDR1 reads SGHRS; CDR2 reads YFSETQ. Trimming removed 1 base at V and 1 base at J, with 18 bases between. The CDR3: CASSLIFLQGSSYEQYF. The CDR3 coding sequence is TGCGCCAGCAGCTTGATATTCCTACAAGGCAGTTCCTACGAGCAGTACTTC.

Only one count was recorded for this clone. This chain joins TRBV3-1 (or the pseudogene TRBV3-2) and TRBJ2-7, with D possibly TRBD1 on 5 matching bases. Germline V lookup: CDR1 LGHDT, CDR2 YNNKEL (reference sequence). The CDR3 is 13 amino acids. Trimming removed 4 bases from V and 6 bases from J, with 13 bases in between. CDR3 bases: TGTGCCAGCAGCCGGCAGGGAACCTTCGAGCAGTACTTC. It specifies CASSRQGTFEQYF.

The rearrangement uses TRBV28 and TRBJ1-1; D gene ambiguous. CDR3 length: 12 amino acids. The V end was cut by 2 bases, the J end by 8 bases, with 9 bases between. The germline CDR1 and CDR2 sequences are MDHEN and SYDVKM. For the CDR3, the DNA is TGTGCCAGCAGTTTACCCAAGATGGAAGCTTTCTTT. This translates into CASSLPKMEAFF.

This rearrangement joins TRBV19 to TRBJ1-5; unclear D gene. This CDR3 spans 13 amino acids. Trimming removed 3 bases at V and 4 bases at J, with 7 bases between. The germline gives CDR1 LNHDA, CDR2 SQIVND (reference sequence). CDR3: CASSMTGNQPQHF. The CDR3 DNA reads TGTGCCAGTAGTATGACCGGAAATCAGCCCCAGCATTTT.

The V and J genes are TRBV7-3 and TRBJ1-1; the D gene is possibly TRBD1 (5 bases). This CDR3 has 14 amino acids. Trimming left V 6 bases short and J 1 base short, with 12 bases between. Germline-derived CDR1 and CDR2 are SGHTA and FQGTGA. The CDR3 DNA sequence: TGTGCCAGCAGACTGGGGCAGACGAACACTGAAGCTTTCTTT. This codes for CASRLGQTNTEAFF.

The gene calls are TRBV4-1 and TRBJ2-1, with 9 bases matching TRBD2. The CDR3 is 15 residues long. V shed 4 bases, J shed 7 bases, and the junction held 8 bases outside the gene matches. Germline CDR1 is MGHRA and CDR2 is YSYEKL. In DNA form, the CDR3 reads TGCGCCAGCAGCCTTCCCGGGACTAGCTCAAATGAGCAGTTCTTC. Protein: CASSLPGTSSNEQFF.

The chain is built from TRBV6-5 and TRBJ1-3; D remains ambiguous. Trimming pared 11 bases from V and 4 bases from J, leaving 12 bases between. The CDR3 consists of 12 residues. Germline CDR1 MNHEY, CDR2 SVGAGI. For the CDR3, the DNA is TGTGCCGTCCGGGCGTCAGGAAACACCATATATTTT. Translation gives CAVRASGNTIYF.

The CDR3 region is CAWSEGTGYTF. CDR3 DNA sequence: TGTGCCTGGAGTGAAGGGACTGGCTACACCTTC. The V gene is TRBV30, the J gene TRBJ1-2, with D tentatively TRBD1 (5 bases). The CDR3 is made up of 11 amino acids. Germline CDR1 is GTSNPN and CDR2 is SVGIG (reference sequence). V was pared by 1 base and J by 7 bases, with 7 bases between.

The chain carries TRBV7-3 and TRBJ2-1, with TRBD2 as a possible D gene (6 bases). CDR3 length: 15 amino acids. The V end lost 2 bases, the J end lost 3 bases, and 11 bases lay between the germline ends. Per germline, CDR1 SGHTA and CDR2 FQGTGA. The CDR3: CASSLGHGGYNEQFF. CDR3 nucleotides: TGTGCCAGCAGCTTAGGACACGGGGGCTACAATGAGCAGTTCTTC.

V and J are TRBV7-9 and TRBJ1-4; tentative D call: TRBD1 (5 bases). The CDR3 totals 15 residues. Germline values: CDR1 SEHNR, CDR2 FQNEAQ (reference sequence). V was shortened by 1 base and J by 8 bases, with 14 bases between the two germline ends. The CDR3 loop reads CASSLEWGAGEKLFF. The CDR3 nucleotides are TGTGCCAGCAGCTTAGAATGGGGCGCCGGGGAAAAACTGTTTTTT.

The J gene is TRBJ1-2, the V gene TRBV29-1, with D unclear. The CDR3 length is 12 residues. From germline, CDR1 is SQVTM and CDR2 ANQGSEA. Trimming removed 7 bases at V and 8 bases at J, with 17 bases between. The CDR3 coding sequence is TGCAGCGCCGAGGAGGGAGTGGGGGGCTACACCTTC. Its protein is CSAEEGVGGYTF.

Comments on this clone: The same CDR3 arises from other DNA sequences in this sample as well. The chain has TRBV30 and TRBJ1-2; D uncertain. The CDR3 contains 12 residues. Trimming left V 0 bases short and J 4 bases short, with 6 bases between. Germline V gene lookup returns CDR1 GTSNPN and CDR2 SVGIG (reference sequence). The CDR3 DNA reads TGTGCCTGGAGTGTAGGCGGCTATGGCTACACCTTC. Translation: CAWSVGGYGYTF. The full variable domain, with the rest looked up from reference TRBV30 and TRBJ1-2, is SQTIHQWPATLVQPVGSPLSLECTVEGTSNPNLYWYRQAAGRGLQLLFYSVGIGQISSEVPQNLSASRPQDRQFILSSKKLLLSDSGFYLCAWSVGGYGYTFGSGTRLTVV.

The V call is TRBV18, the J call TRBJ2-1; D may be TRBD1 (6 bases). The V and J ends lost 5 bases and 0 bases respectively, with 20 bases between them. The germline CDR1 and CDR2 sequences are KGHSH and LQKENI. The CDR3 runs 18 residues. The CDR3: CASSTTGHLVGSYNEQFF. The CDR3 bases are TGTGCCAGCTCAACTACGGGACACTTGGTGGGCTCCTACAATGAGCAGTTCTTC.

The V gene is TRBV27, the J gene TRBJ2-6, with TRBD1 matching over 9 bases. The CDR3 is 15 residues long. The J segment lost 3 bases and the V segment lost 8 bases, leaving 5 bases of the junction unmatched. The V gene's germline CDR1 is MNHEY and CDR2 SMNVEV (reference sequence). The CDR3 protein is CASRDRASGANVLTF. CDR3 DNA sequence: TGTGCCAGCCGGGACAGGGCGAGTGGGGCCAACGTCCTGACTTTC.